This T cell receptor beta chain was obtained from a study of blood T cell repertoires in COVID-19. V lost 4 bases to trimming and J lost 1 base; unmatched junction nucleotides: 15. The CDR3 consists of 19 residues. Germline CDR1 reads SGHTA; CDR2 reads FQGNSA. Original processing notes: Estimation of nucleated cell counts relied on the amplification of reference gene primers. Using immunoSEQ multiplex PCR, the repertoire was profiled, and TCRdb retains in-frame clones only, with some absent. D and trimming were read from the DNA, whereas the V and J calls and clone size are those reported in that table. This table holds fewer than 250,000 clones, 75% to 85% found once.

What was sequenced was peripheral blood. This sequence joins TRBV7-2 and TRBJ2-5; 10 bases match TRBD2. The clonotype was recovered from a human donor in a cohort sampled during active COVID-19. CDR3 region: CASSSRNARLAGVQETQYF. CDR3 sequence (DNA): TGTGCCAGCAGCTCCCGAAACGCCCGGCTAGCGGGGGTCCAAGAGACCCAGTACTTC.